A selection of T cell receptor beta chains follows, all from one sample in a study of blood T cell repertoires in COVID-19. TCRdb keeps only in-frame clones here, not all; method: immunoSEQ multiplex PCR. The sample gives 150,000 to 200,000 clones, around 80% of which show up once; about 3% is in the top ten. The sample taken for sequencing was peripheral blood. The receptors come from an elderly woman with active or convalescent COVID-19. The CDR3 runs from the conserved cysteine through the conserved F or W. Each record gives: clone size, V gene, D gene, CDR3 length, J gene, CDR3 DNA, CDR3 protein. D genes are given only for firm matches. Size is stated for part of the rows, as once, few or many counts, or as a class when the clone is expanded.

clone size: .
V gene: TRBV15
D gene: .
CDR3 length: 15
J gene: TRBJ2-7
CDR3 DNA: TGTGCCACCAGCAGAGAGCGGGGGCTTACCTACGAGCAGTACTTC
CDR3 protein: CATSRERGLTYEQYF

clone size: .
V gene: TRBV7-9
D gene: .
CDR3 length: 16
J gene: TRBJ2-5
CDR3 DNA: TGTGCCAGCAGCTTAGTTTTCGGGGGGCCGGGGGAGACCCAGTACTTC
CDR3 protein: CASSLVFGGPGETQYF

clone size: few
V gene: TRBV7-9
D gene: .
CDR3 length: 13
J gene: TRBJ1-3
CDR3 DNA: TGTGCCAGCAGCTTAAGAGGGGGATACACCATATATTTT
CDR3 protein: CASSLRGGYTIYF

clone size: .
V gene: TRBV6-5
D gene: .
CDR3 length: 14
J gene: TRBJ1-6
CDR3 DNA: TGTGCCAGCAGAAAAGACTCGATCGGTTCACCCCTCCACTTT
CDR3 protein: CASRKDSIGSPLHF

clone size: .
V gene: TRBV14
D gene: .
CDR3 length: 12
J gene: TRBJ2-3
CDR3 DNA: TGTGCCAGCAGCCAACCGCGGCGCGTGCAGTATTTT
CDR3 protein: CASSQPRRVQYF

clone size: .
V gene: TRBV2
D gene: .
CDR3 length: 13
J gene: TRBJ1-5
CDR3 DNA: TGTGCCAGCACCACCCAGAGGGATCAGCCCCAGCATTTT
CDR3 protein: CASTTQRDQPQHF

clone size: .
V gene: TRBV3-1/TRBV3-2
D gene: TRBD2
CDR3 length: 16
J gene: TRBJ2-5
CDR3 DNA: TGTGCCAGCAGCCCCACTAGCGGGGGTTGGAGGGAGACCCAGTACTTC
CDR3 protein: CASSPTSGGWRETQYF

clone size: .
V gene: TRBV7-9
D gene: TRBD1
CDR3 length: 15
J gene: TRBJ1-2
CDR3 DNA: TGTGCCAGCAGCAGCGGACAGGGACCGAACTATGGCTACACCTTC
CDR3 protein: CASSSGQGPNYGYTF

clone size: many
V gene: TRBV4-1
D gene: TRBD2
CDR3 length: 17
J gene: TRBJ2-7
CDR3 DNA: TGCGCCAGCAGCCACGGACTAGCGGGGGCCCTAGCCTACGAGCAGTACTTC
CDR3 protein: CASSHGLAGALAYEQYF

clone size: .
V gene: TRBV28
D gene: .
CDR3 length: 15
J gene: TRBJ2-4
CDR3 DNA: TGTGCCAGCAGTCCGGGTGGGGGCGGCAAAAACATTCAGTACTTC
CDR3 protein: CASSPGGGGKNIQYF

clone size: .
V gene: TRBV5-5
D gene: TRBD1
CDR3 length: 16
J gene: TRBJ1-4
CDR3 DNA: TGTGCCAGCAGCTCGGGCGGGACAGGCAAAAATGAAAAACTGTTTTTT
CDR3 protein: CASSSGGTGKNEKLFF

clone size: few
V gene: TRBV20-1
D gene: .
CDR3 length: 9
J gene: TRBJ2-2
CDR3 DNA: TGCAGTGCCCCTCGGGAGCTGTTTTTT
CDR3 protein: CSAPRELFF

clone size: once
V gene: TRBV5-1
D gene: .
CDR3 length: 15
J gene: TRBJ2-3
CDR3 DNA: TGCGCCAGCAGTTCGGGATCTACGATGAAGGATACGCAGTATTTT
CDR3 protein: CASSSGSTMKDTQYF

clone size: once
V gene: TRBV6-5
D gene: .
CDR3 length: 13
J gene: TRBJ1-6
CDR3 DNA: TGTGCCTGTGGCGGCCCCTATAATTCACCCCTCCACTTT
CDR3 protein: CACGGPYNSPLHF

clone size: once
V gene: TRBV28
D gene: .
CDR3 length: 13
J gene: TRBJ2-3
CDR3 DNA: TGTGCCAGTTACGCAGGGTCCACAGATACGCAGTATTTT
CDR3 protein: CASYAGSTDTQYF

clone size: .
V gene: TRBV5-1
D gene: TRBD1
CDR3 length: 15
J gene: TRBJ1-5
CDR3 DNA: TGCGCCAGCAGGTCGGGACAGACAGACTTTGAGCCCCAGCATTTT
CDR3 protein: CASRSGQTDFEPQHF

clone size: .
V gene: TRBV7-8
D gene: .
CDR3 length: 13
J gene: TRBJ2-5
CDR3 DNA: TGTGCCAGCAGCATAGACACCCAAGAGACCCAGTACTTC
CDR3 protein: CASSIDTQETQYF

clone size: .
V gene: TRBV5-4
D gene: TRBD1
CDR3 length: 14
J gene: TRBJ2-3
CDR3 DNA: TGTGCCAGCAGCCCCGACAGGGCAACAGATACGCAGTATTTT
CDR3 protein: CASSPDRATDTQYF

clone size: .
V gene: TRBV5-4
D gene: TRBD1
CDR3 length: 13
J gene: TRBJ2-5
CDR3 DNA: TGTGCCAGCAGCACGACAGGGAAAGAGACCCAGTACTTC
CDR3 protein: CASSTTGKETQYF

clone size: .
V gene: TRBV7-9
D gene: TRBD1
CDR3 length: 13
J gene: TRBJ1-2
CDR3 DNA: TGTGCCAGCAGCAGGACAGGGGAGGGTAGCTACACCTTC
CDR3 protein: CASSRTGEGSYTF

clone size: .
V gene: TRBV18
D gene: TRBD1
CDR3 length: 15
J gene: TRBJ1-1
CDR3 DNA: TGTGCCAGCTCAACGACAGGGGGGAGGGACACTGAAGCTTTCTTT
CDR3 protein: CASSTTGGRDTEAFF

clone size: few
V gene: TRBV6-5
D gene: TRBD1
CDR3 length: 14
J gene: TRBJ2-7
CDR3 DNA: TGTGCCAGCGGGCAACGGGACAGCACCTACGAGCAGTACTTC
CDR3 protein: CASGQRDSTYEQYF

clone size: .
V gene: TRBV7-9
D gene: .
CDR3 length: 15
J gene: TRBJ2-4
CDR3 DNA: TGTGCCAGCAGCTTAGATAGGACTACCAAAAACATTCAGTACTTC
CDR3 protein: CASSLDRTTKNIQYF

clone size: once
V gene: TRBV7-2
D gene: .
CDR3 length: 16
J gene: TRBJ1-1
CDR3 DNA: TGTGCCAGCAGCTTAGATGTCGGGGGGCGCGGTAAGGGAGCTTTCTTT
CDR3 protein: CASSLDVGGRGKGAFF

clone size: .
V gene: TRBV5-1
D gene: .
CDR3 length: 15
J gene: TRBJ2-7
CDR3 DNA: TGCGCCAGCAGCTCTCGGACTGCTAAAGGGAGTGAGCAGTACTTC
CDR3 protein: CASSSRTAKGSEQYF

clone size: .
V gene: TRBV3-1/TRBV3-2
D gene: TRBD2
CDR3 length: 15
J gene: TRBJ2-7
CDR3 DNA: TGTGCCAGCAGCCAAGGAGCGGGGGGGATCTACGAGCAGTACTTC
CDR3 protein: CASSQGAGGIYEQYF

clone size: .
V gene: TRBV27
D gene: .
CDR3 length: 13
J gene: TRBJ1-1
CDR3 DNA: TGTGCCAGCAGTTTAAACAGATACACTGAAGCTTTCTTT
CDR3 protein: CASSLNRYTEAFF

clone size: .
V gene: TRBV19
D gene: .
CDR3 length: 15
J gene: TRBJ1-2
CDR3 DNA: TGTGCCAGTAGTTTGGGGGCCAGCTACGACTATGGCTACACCTTC
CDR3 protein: CASSLGASYDYGYTF

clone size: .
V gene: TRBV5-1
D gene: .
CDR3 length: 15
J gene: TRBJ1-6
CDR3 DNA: TGCGCCAGCAGCTTGGGGGTCAGGAGGTGGTCACCCCTCCACTTT
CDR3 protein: CASSLGVRRWSPLHF

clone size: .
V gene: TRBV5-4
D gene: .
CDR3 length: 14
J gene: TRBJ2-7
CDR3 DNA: TGTGCCAGCAGCTTAGTAGCGAACCACTACGAGCAGTACTTC
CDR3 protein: CASSLVANHYEQYF

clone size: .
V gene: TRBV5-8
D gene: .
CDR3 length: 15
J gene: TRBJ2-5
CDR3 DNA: TGTGCCAGCAGCCTGGTAGGGGCCAGGGAAGAGACCCAGTACTTC
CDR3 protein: CASSLVGAREETQYF

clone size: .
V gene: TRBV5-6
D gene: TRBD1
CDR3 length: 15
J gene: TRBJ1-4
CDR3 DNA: TGTGCCAGCAGCCCAAACAGGGGGGGTAATGAAAAACTGTTTTTT
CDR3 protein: CASSPNRGGNEKLFF

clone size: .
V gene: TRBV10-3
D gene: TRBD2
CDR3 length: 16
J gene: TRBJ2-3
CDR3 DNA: TGTGCCATCGGGACGGGACTAGGCTATGGGGCAGATACGCAGTATTTT
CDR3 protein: CAIGTGLGYGADTQYF

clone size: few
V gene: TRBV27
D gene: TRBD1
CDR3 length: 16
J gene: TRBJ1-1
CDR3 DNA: TGTGCCAGCAGTTTCCTGTCCCGGACAGGGCCAACTGAAGCTTTCTTT
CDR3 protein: CASSFLSRTGPTEAFF